Following are 28 T cell receptor beta chains from one sample sequenced in a study of blood T cell repertoires in COVID-19. TCRdb's table, derived via immunoSEQ multiplex PCR, lists solely in-frame clones and lacks some. In the table there are some 220,000 clones, approximately 80% of which are singletons. Specimen: peripheral blood. The origin of the receptors is a human donor in a cohort sampled during active COVID-19.

The rearrangement uses TRBV10-3 and TRBJ1-5; 10 bases agree with TRBD1. Per the germline V gene, CDR1 is ENHRY and CDR2 is SYGVKD. V dropped 2 bases and J dropped 4; count of bases not matched to a gene: 2. CDR3 length: 15 residues. Here the CDR3 DNA reads TGTGCCATCAGTGAGGGACAGGGGGGGAATCAGCCCCAGCATTTT. Translated, it gives CAISEGQGGNQPQHF.

The V call is TRBV12-1, the J call TRBJ1-5. TRBV12-1 is deemed a pseudogene. The CDR3 contains 18 residues. For the CDR3, the DNA is TGTGCCAGCAGCTTCCTAGGCTCTCGCCGAGGTAGCAATCAGCCCCAGCATTTT. Its protein product is CASSFLGSRRGSNQPQHF.

This chain uses TRBV2 with TRBJ1-2; 8 bases fit TRBD1. The CDR3 is 14 residues long. Germline trimming cut 5 bases from V and 5 bases from J; bases unmatched to any gene: 7. Germline CDR1 SNHLY, CDR2 FYNNEI. CDR3 loop: CASSRDRNMYGYTF. The CDR3, as DNA: TGTGCCAGCAGTAGGGACAGGAATATGTATGGCTACACCTTC.

The V and J genes are TRBV19 and TRBJ2-7; D is unclear. The CDR3 has 13 amino acids. The V end lost 5 bases, the J end lost 2 bases, and 10 bases lay between the germline ends. The germline gives CDR1 LNHDA, CDR2 SQIVND (reference sequence). The CDR3 DNA reads TGTGCCAGTAGTGACTCGATTACCTACGAGCAGTACTTC. Protein: CASSDSITYEQYF.

On this clone itself: This sample also contains other DNA sequences that code for the same CDR3. The CDR3 reads CASSLGEGYGYTF. CDR3 in DNA: TGCGCCAGCAGCTTGGGGGAGGGATATGGCTACACCTTC. The rearrangement joins TRBV5-1 to TRBJ1-2; D gene uncertain. The CDR3 is made up of 13 amino acids. V dropped 0 bases and J dropped 5 bases, with 8 bases sitting between them. CDR1 is SGHRS, CDR2 YFSETQ, per germline.

The chain couples TRBV11-3 to TRBJ2-4; no reliable D call. Trimming cost V 3 bases and J 0 bases, with 9 bases left between them. CDR1 SGHNT and CDR2 YENEEA come from the germline V gene. The CDR3 has 15 amino acids. In nucleotides, the CDR3 is TGTGCCAGCAGCTTTAGCTCCCTAGCCAAAAACATTCAGTACTTC. This translates into CASSFSSLAKNIQYF.

The genes are TRBV7-9 and TRBJ1-2, with 7 positions matching TRBD1. J was trimmed by 5 bases and V by 1 base; bases with no gene match: 4. Germline-derived CDR1 and CDR2 are SEHNR and FQNEAQ (reference sequence). The CDR3 has 14 amino acids. DNA for the CDR3: TGTGCCAGCAGCTTAGGGACAGGCCGGTATGGCTACACCTTC. Translation gives CASSLGTGRYGYTF.

The V and J genes are TRBV5-1 and TRBJ2-2; 12 positions match TRBD2. The germline V gene encodes CDR1 SGHRS and CDR2 YFSETQ. The V gene end was trimmed by 0 bases and the J gene end by 7 bases; junction bases not matched to a gene: 7. This CDR3 contains 17 residues. As DNA, the CDR3 is TGCGCCAGCAGCTTGGCCCTAGCGGGGGGGCCCGGCGGGGAGCTGTTTTTT. Encoded protein: CASSLALAGGPGGELFF.

The chain is built from TRBV11-3 and TRBJ2-7; 8 bases map to TRBD1. This CDR3 is 15 amino acids long. Trimming at V came to 1 base and at J to 3 bases, leaving 5 bases not matched to a gene. CDR1 and CDR2 from the germline V gene are SGHNT and YENEEA. The DNA for the CDR3 is TGTGCCAGCAGCTTAGCGGCAGGGGGCATCTACGAGCAGTACTTC. Protein product: CASSLAAGGIYEQYF.

A single count supports this clone. CDR3 sequence (DNA): TGTGCCAGCAGCTTATATTATTCCTCTGGAAACACCATATATTTT. Its protein is CASSLYYSSGNTIYF. The chain employs TRBV7-2 and TRBJ1-3; the D is unclear. The CDR3 consists of 15 residues. Trimming cost V 2 bases and J 0 bases, with 8 bases left between them. Looked up from germline, CDR1 is SGHTA and CDR2 is FQGNSA. Full variable domain (outside the CDR3, taken from reference TRBV7-2 and TRBJ1-3): GAGVSQSPSNKVTEKGKDVELRCDPISGHTALYWYRQSLGQGLEFLIYFQGNSAPDKSGLPSDRFSAERTGGSVSTLTIQRTQQEDSAVYLCASSLYYSSGNTIYFGEGSWLTVV.

V usage is TRBV6-5 and J usage is TRBJ1-3; 9 bases fit TRBD1. Germline V CDR1 and CDR2: MNHEY, SVGAGI. This CDR3 contains 14 residues. V shed 8 bases and J 2 bases; nucleotides not matched to a gene: 4. The CDR3 region is CASHRGLAGNTIYF. The CDR3 bases are TGTGCCAGCCACAGGGGGCTCGCTGGAAACACCATATATTTT.

Notes on this clone: The sample contains more than one DNA sequence encoding this CDR3. The rearrangement uses TRBV2 and TRBJ2-1; tentatively, D is TRBD1 (5 bases). Germline assignment: CDR1 SNHLY and CDR2 FYNNEI. The CDR3 extends over 13 amino acids. The V end was cut by 4 bases, the J end by 7 bases, with 11 bases between. CDR3 nucleotides: TGTGCCAGCAGTGTGGGGCAGAATAATGAGCAGTTCTTC. It yields the protein CASSVGQNNEQFF.

The rearrangement uses TRBV7-9 and TRBJ1-2, with D possibly matching TRBD1 (6 bases). The length of the CDR3 is 17 residues. Germline assignment: CDR1 SEHNR and CDR2 FQNEAQ (reference sequence). V gave up 5 bases and J gave up 0 bases, with 19 bases separating them. The CDR3 DNA reads TGTGCCAGCAGCCGCCCACGGGGGGGGCCAACTAACTATGGCTACACCTTC. The encoded protein is CASSRPRGGPTNYGYTF.

This clone was seen just once. The chain couples TRBV20-1 to TRBJ2-7; perhaps TRBD2 as D (6 bases). Trimming stripped 3 bases from V and 3 bases from J, with 12 bases between. The CDR3 runs 13 residues. Germline CDR1 and CDR2: DFQATT and SNEGSKA (reference sequence). The CDR3 DNA is TGCAGTGCTAGTATCCGGGAGTACTACGAGCAGTACTTC. It codes for CSASIREYYEQYF.

This chain links TRBV3-1 (or the pseudogene TRBV3-2) with TRBJ1-1, with 7 bases fitting TRBD1. CDR3 length: 14 amino acids. Trimming removed 1 base from V and 5 bases from J; junction bases left unmatched: 4. Germline V gene lookup returns CDR1 LGHDT and CDR2 YNNKEL (reference sequence). The CDR3, as DNA: TGTGCCAGCAGCCAAGTTGAGGGGGCAACTGAAGCTTTCTTT. This translates into CASSQVEGATEAFF.

The chain joins TRBV28 to TRBJ2-7; maybe TRBD1 (5 bases). Germline CDR1 MDHEN, CDR2 SYDVKM. This CDR3 comprises 16 residues. V was clipped by 4 bases and J by 1 base, with 17 bases between them. CDR3 protein: CASSSGGGAHSYEQYF. The CDR3 DNA reads TGTGCCAGCAGTTCGGGCGGTGGGGCACATTCCTACGAGCAGTACTTC. Combining the CDR3 with reference TRBV28 and TRBJ2-7 gives the whole variable domain DVKVTQSSRYLVKRTGEKVFLECVQDMDHENMFWYRQDPGLGLRLIYFSYDVKMKEKGDIPEGYSVSREKKERFSLILESASTNQTSMYLCASSSGGGAHSYEQYFGPGTRLTVT.

This clone occurred a few times. This chain connects TRBV5-4 to TRBJ2-5; D perhaps matches TRBD2 (6 bases). This CDR3 has 15 residues. The germline V gene encodes CDR1 SGHNT and CDR2 YYREEE (reference sequence). V was shortened by 0 bases and J by 7 bases, with 16 bases between the two germline ends. The CDR3 bases are TGTGCCAGCAGCTTGGTTTTGGGGGGAGAGCGGACCCAGTACTTC. Translated: CASSLVLGGERTQYF. The full variable domain, completed using reference TRBV5-4 and TRBJ2-5, is ETGVTQSPTHLIKTRGQQVTLRCSSQSGHNTVSWYQQALGQGPQFIFQYYREEENGRGNFPPRFSGLQFPNYSSELNVNALELDDSALYLCASSLVLGGERTQYFGPGTRLLVL.

In DNA form, the CDR3 reads TGTGCCAGCAGCCCAGGGGTGGTGACTGAAGCTTTCTTT. This codes for CASSPGVVTEAFF. This sequence joins TRBV7-2 and TRBJ1-1; possible D gene TRBD1, 6 bases. The CDR3 consists of 13 residues. Per the germline V gene, CDR1 is SGHTA and CDR2 is FQGNSA. The V end lost 5 bases, the J end lost 5 bases, and 12 bases lay between the germline ends. Looking up the rest from reference TRBV7-2 and TRBJ1-1 gives the full variable domain: GAGVSQSPSNKVTEKGKDVELRCDPISGHTALYWYRQSLGQGLEFLIYFQGNSAPDKSGLPSDRFSAERTGGSVSTLTIQRTQQEDSAVYLCASSPGVVTEAFFGQGTRLTVV.

The chain has TRBV10-3 and TRBJ2-3, with TRBD2 matching over 9 bases. The CDR3 has 13 amino acids. V was pared by 7 bases and J by 9 bases, with 8 bases of the junction left unmatched. Germline V gives CDR1 ENHRY, CDR2 SYGVKD. The CDR3 loop reads CAITGREGGTQYF. The CDR3 DNA reads as TGTGCCATCACCGGGCGGGAGGGAGGCACGCAGTATTTT.

This CDR3 reads CASSPSERTQYF. The CDR3 nucleotides are TGTGCCAGCTCACCAAGTGAGCGGACCCAGTACTTC. The chain couples TRBV18 to TRBJ2-5; no firm D call. Deletions cut 2 bases from V and 7 bases from J, with 8 bases between. The CDR3 runs to 12 residues. Per the germline V gene, CDR1 is KGHSH and CDR2 is LQKENI.

DNA for the CDR3: TGTGCCAGCATCCGGACACCAAACACTGAAGCTTTCTTT. It translates to CASIRTPNTEAFF. The J gene is TRBJ1-1, the V gene TRBV28, with TRBD1 as a possible D gene (5 bases). This CDR3 comprises 13 residues. V lost 7 bases and J 2 bases, leaving 11 bases between the germline ends. CDR1 MDHEN and CDR2 SYDVKM come from the germline V gene.

This clone appeared once. The V call is TRBV5-1, the J call TRBJ2-5; D is unclear. CDR1 is SGHRS and CDR2 is YFSETQ in the germline V gene. V lost 6 bases and J 3 bases, leaving 15 bases between the germline ends. CDR3 size: 14 residues. CDR3 protein: CASKEPGFEETQYF. The CDR3 coding sequence is TGCGCCAGCAAGGAACCGGGTTTCGAAGAGACCCAGTACTTC.

The chain combines TRBV5-4 with TRBJ2-1; 13 bases are shared with TRBD2. J gave up 7 bases and V 0 bases, and 7 bases lay outside the gene matches. The CDR3 spans 17 residues. Germline CDR1 is SGHNT and CDR2 is YYREEE (reference sequence). In DNA form, the CDR3 reads TGTGCCAGCAGCTTGGGACTAGCGGGAGGTCTGAAAAATGAGCAGTTCTTC. This translates into CASSLGLAGGLKNEQFF.

The chain has TRBV29-1 and TRBJ2-7, with a possible D match to TRBD1 (6 bases). The CDR3 covers 14 residues. The V gene lost 6 bases and the J gene lost 2 bases, with 17 bases spanning the gap. The V gene's germline CDR1 is SQVTM and CDR2 ANQGSEA. The CDR3 loop is CSVGPGTPPYEQYF. The CDR3 DNA reads as TGCAGCGTGGGTCCCGGGACACCCCCCTACGAGCAGTACTTC.

The chain employs TRBV28 and TRBJ1-5; no firm D call. CDR3 length: 14 amino acids. Trimming shortened V by 8 bases and J by 3 bases, and 14 bases separated the two germline ends. Germline V gene data show CDR1 as MDHEN and CDR2 as SYDVKM. CDR3 sequence reads: CASSNGPANQPQHF. CDR3 in DNA: TGTGCCAGCTCGAATGGGCCCGCCAATCAGCCCCAGCATTTT.

The chain recombines TRBV19 with TRBJ2-4; D is ambiguous. From germline, CDR1 is LNHDA and CDR2 SQIVND (reference sequence). Trimming removed 8 bases at V and 4 bases at J, with 15 bases between. The CDR3 totals 14 residues. CDR3 DNA: TGTGCCAGTGGTTCAGGAAGGCTTAAAAACATTCAGTACTTC. This translates into CASGSGRLKNIQYF. The variable domain in full, with the rest retrieved from reference TRBV19 and TRBJ2-4, is DGGITQSPKYLFRKEGQNVTLSCEQNLNHDAMYWYRQDPGQGLRLIYYSQIVNDFQKGDIAEGYSVSREKKESFPLTVTSAQKNPTAFYLCASGSGRLKNIQYFGAGTRLSVL.

CDR3 amino acids: CASSLERAEPYNEQFF. In DNA, the CDR3 is TGTGCCAGCAGCTTAGAGCGTGCGGAGCCTTACAATGAGCAGTTCTTC. V usage is TRBV7-2 and J usage is TRBJ2-1; the D is unclear. The length of the CDR3 is 16 residues. Trimming took 1 base from V and 4 from J, leaving 14 bases between them. The V gene's germline CDR1 is SGHTA and CDR2 FQGNSA.

The V gene is TRBV19, the J gene TRBJ1-4; 8 bases line up with TRBD1. With 3 bases clipped from V and 5 bases from J, the junction kept 2 bases outside the gene matches. This CDR3 is 14 amino acids long. Germline V gene sequence: CDR1 LNHDA, CDR2 SQIVND (reference sequence). The chain's CDR3 is CASSMRQGNEKLFF. The CDR3 DNA follows: TGTGCCAGTAGTATGCGACAGGGGAATGAAAAACTGTTTTTT. Using reference TRBV19 and TRBJ1-4 for the parts outside the CDR3, the full variable domain is DGGITQSPKYLFRKEGQNVTLSCEQNLNHDAMYWYRQDPGQGLRLIYYSQIVNDFQKGDIAEGYSVSREKKESFPLTVTSAQKNPTAFYLCASSMRQGNEKLFFGSGTQLSVL.